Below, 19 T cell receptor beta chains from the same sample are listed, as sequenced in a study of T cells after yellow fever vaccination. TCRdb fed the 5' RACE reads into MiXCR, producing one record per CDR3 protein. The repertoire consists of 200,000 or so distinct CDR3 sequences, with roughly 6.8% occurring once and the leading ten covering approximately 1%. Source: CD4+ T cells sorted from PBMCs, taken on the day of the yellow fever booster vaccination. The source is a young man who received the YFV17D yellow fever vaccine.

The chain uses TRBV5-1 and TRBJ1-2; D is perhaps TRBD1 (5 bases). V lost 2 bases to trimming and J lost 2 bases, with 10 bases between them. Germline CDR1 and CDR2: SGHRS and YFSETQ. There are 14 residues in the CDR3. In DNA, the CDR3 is TGCGCCAGCAGCTTCAGGGAATTGAACTATGGCTACACCTTC. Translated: CASSFRELNYGYTF.

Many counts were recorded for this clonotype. In DNA, the CDR3 is TGCAGTGTAGTTAGCGGGGGATCCTACGAGCAGTACTTC. Protein sequence: CSVVSGGSYEQYF. V usage is TRBV20-1 and J usage is TRBJ2-7; 9 nucleotides line up with TRBD2. The V segment lost 7 bases and the J segment 1 base; nucleotides outside the gene matches: 5. Per germline, CDR1 DFQATT and CDR2 SNEGSKA (reference sequence). This CDR3 region has 13 residues.

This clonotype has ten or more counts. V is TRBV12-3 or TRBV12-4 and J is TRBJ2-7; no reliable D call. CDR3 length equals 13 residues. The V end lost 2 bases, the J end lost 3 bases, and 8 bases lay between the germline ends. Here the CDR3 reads CASSLPPGYEQYF. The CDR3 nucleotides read TGTGCCAGCAGTTTACCCCCGGGCTACGAGCAGTACTTC.

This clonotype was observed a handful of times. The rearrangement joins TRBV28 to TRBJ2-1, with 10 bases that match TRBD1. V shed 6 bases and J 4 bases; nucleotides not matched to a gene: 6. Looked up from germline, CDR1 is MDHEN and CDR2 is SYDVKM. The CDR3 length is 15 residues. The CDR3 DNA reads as TGTGCCAGCAGGGACGGGGGACAGGGGTACAATGAGCAGTTCTTC. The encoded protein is CASRDGGQGYNEQFF.

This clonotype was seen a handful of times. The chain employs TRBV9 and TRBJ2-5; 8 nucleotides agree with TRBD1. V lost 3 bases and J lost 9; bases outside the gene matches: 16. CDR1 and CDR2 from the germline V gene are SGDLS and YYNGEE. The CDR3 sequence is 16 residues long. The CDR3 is CASSARSTGAQVAQYF. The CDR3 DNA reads TGTGCCAGCAGCGCCCGGTCGACAGGGGCCCAGGTAGCCCAGTACTTC. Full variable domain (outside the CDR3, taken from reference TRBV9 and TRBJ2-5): DSGVTQTPKHLITATGQRVTLRCSPRSGDLSVYWYQQSLDQGLQFLIQYYNGEERAKGNILERFSAQQFPDLHSELNLSSLELGDSALYFCASSARSTGAQVAQYFGPGTRLLVL.

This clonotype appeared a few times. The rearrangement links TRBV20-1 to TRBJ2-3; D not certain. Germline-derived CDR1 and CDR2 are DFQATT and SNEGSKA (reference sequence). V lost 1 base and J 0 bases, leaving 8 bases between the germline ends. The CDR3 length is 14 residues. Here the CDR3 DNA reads TGCAGTGCTAGAGGTGACTCAAGCACAGATACGCAGTATTTT. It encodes CSARGDSSTDTQYF.

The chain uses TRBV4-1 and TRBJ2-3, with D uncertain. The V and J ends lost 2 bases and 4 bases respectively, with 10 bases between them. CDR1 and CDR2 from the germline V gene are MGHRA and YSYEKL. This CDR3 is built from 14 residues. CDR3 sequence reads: CASSQRQNADTQYF. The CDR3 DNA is TGCGCCAGCAGCCAACGTCAGAACGCAGATACGCAGTATTTT.

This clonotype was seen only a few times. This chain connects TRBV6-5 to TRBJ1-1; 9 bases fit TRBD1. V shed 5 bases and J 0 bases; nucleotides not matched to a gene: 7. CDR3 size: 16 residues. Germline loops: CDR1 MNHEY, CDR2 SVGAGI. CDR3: CASSPRTGVMNTEAFF. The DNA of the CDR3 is TGTGCCAGCAGTCCTCGGACAGGGGTTATGAACACTGAAGCTTTCTTT.

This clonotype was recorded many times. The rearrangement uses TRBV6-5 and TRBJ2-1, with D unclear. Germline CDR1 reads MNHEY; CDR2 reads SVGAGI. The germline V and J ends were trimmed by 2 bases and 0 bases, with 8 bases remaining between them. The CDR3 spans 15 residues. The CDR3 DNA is TGTGCCAGCAGTTACAGGGCTAGCTCCTACAATGAGCAGTTCTTC. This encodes CASSYRASSYNEQFF.

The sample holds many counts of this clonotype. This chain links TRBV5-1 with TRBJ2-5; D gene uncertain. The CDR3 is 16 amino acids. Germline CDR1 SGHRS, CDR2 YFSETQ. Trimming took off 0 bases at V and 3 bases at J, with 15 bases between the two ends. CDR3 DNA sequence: TGCGCCAGCAGCTTGGGTGGCGTTGGGGTGGAAGAGACCCAGTACTTC. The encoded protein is CASSLGGVGVEETQYF.

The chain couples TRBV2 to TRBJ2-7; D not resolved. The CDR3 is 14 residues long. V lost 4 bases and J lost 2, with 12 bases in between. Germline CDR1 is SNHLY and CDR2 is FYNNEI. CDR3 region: CASSVTYLTYEQYF. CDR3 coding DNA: TGTGCCAGCAGTGTGACTTACCTAACCTACGAGCAGTACTTC.

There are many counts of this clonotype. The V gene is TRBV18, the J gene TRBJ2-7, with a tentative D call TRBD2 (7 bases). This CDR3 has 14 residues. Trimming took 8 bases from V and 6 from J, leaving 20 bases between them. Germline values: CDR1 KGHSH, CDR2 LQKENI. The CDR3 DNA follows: TGTGCCAGCGACAAGGGGGGGACCCCCTCCGAGCAGTACTTC. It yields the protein CASDKGGTPSEQYF.

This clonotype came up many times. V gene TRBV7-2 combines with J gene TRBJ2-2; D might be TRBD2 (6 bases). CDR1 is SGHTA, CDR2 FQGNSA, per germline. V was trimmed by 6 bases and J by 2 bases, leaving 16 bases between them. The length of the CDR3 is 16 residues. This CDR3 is CASRPSRAGNTGELFF. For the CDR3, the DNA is TGTGCCAGCAGGCCCAGTAGAGCGGGTAACACCGGGGAGCTGTTTTTT.

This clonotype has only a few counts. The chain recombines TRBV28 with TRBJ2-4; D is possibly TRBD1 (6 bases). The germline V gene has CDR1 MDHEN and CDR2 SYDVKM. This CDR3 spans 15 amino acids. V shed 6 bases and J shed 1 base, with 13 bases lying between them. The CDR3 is CASRGAVVAKNIQYF. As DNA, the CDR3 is TGTGCCAGCAGGGGGGCCGTAGTGGCCAAAAACATTCAGTACTTC.

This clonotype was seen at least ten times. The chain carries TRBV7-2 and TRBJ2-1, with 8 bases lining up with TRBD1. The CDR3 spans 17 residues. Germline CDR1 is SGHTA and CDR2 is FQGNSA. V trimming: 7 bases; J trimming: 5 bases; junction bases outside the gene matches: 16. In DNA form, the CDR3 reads TGTGCCAGCACCGTGAAAAGGACAGGGAGGTCCCACAATGAGCAGTTCTTC. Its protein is CASTVKRTGRSHNEQFF.

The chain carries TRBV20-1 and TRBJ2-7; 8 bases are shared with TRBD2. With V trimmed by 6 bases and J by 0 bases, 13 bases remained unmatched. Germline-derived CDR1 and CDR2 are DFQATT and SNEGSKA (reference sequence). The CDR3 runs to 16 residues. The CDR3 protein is CSAFDPTSGSSYEQYF. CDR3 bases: TGCAGTGCCTTCGACCCTACTAGCGGAAGCTCCTACGAGCAGTACTTC.

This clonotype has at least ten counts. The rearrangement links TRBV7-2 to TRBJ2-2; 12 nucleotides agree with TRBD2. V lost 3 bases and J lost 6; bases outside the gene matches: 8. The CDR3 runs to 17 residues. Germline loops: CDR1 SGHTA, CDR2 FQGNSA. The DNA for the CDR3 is TGTGCCAGCAGCTTGACTAGCGGGAGTCCAGTCTCCGGGGAGCTGTTTTTT. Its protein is CASSLTSGSPVSGELFF.

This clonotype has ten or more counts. CDR3 region: CSARDGLGETQYF. CDR3 in DNA: TGCAGTGCTCGGGACGGCCTTGGGGAGACCCAGTACTTC. The V call is TRBV20-1, the J call TRBJ2-5; TRBD1 or TRBD2 may be the D gene (5 bases each). V shed 5 bases and J shed 5 bases, with 15 bases lying between them. Germline values: CDR1 DFQATT, CDR2 SNEGSKA (reference sequence). CDR3 length: 13 amino acids.

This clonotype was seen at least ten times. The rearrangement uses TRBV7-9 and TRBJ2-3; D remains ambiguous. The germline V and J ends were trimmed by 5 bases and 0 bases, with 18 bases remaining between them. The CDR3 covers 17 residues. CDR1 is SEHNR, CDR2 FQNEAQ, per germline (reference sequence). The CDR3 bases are TGTGCCAGCAGCGTAGAACCGATGGGCCTAAGCACAGATACGCAGTATTTT. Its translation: CASSVEPMGLSTDTQYF.